The clone carrying this T cell receptor beta chain appeared many times. No antigen is known for it. The data are from a study of T cells after yellow fever vaccination. This CDR3 has 16 residues. In germline, CDR1 is SGHTA, CDR2 FQGTGA. The ends were cut back, 4 bases at V and 2 bases at J, with 14 bases in the middle. The TCR cDNA carried a universal primer site and UMIs from 5'RACE template switching. TCRdb processed the 5' RACE reads anew with MiXCR; each CDR3 protein has one entry. The repertoire holds 310,000 or so distinct CDR3 sequences, with approximately 3.9% as singletons. Study observations and caveats: The study re-detected most primary-vaccination clones after the booster (around 96% CD4, almost 90% CD8). Bulk-population clonotypes that are abundant could appear as contaminants in FACS-sorted repertoires.

The chain employs TRBV7-3 and TRBJ2-2; possibly TRBD1 or TRBD2 for D (5 bases each). The source material was PBMCs, sampled on the day of the yellow fever booster vaccination. This receptor was taken from a man between 18 and 29 years old who received the YFV17D yellow fever vaccine. In nucleotides, the CDR3 is TGTGCCAGCAGCTGGGGCACGAGGGGTAACACCGGGGAGCTGTTTTTT. Residues: CASSWGTRGNTGELFF.